The 21 T cell receptor beta chains below all came from one sample that was sequenced in a study of T cell repertoires in ileal Crohn's disease. Repertoires were generated with immunoSEQ multiplex PCR, while TCRdb's copy carries only in-frame clones and drops some. The top ten hold 10% of the sample, which has about 17,000 clones, approximately 82% seen once. Material for sequencing was ileal tissue. The receptors stem from an adult with Crohn's disease.

The chain combines TRBV30 with TRBJ2-2; D gene ambiguous. Trimming took 0 bases from V and 6 from J, leaving 14 bases between them. This CDR3 spans 15 amino acids. The V gene's germline CDR1 is GTSNPN and CDR2 SVGIG (reference sequence). DNA of the CDR3: TGTGCCTGGAGTGTTGGTAGCCTATGGGCCGGGGAGCTGTTTTTT. Translated: CAWSVGSLWAGELFF.

The chain employs TRBV29-1 and TRBJ2-1, with D perhaps matching TRBD1 (6 bases). The CDR3 has 19 amino acids. Deletions cut 5 bases from V and 3 bases from J, with 29 bases between. Germline lookup yields CDR1 SQVTM and CDR2 ANQGSEA. As DNA, the CDR3 is TGCAGCGTTAATGGACACACATCACCCCACAGGGAGTTCTACAATGAGCAGTTCTTC. Residues: CSVNGHTSPHREFYNEQFF.

The chain recombines TRBV29-1 with TRBJ2-3; 9 nucleotides agree with TRBD1. The germline V gene encodes CDR1 SQVTM and CDR2 ANQGSEA. This CDR3 has 14 amino acids. With 6 bases clipped from V and 1 base from J, the junction kept 5 bases outside the gene matches. The CDR3 is CSVAGQGGTDTQYF. The DNA of the CDR3 is TGCAGCGTGGCGGGACAGGGAGGCACAGATACGCAGTATTTT.

The genes are TRBV9 and TRBJ1-2, with 7 positions matching TRBD1. V lost 3 bases to trimming and J lost 6 bases; unmatched junction nucleotides: 8. This CDR3 is built from 14 residues. The germline CDR1 and CDR2 sequences are SGDLS and YYNGEE. The CDR3 DNA is TGTGCCAGCAGCGCTACAGGGGAAAGCGATGGCTACACCTTC. Translating it yields CASSATGESDGYTF.

The gene calls are TRBV5-1 and TRBJ1-4; TRBD1 is a possible D gene (5 bases). The germline V gene encodes CDR1 SGHRS and CDR2 YFSETQ. The CDR3 is 16 amino acids. V shed 1 base and J shed 5 bases, with 15 bases lying between them. The CDR3 DNA sequence: TGCGCCAGCAGCTTGACTGCCGGGGGTGTGAATGAAAAACTGTTTTTT. It encodes CASSLTAGGVNEKLFF.

This clone was detected only a few times. The V call is TRBV6-1, the J call TRBJ2-5; D is perhaps TRBD2 (7 bases). Per germline, CDR1 MNHNS and CDR2 SASEGT. The CDR3 spans 12 residues. V dropped 10 bases and J dropped 5 bases, with 14 bases sitting between them. CDR3 residues: CAIRGAGETQYF. The DNA for the CDR3 is TGTGCCATTCGGGGGGCCGGGGAGACCCAGTACTTC.

The V gene is TRBV5-6, the J gene TRBJ1-1; TRBD1 matches at 12 bases. This CDR3 has 15 residues. With V trimmed by 4 bases and J by 7 bases, 8 bases remained unmatched. The germline V gene encodes CDR1 SGHDT and CDR2 YYEEEE. The CDR3, as DNA: TGTGCCAGCAGCCTCCGGGACAGGGGGCAGTTTGAAGCTTTCTTT. This encodes CASSLRDRGQFEAFF.

The chain is built from TRBV5-1 and TRBJ2-5, with D perhaps matching TRBD1 (6 bases). Trimming removed 0 bases at V and 2 bases at J, with 11 bases between. The CDR3 loop spans 15 amino acids. The germline CDR1 and CDR2 sequences are SGHRS and YFSETQ. The CDR3 loop is CASSLAGDFQETQYF. The CDR3 coding sequence is TGCGCCAGCAGCTTGGCAGGGGATTTTCAAGAGACCCAGTACTTC.

This chain joins TRBV2 and TRBJ1-2; a possible D gene is TRBD1 (6 bases). Trimming cost V 2 bases and J 3 bases, with 7 bases left between them. CDR3 length equals 13 residues. Germline-derived CDR1 and CDR2 are SNHLY and FYNNEI. The CDR3 loop is CASSEKGDYGYTF. The CDR3 region has the DNA TGTGCCAGCAGTGAAAAGGGGGACTATGGCTACACCTTC.

V usage is TRBV4-2 and J usage is TRBJ1-2, with D uncertain. CDR1 LGHNA and CDR2 YNFKEQ come from the germline V gene. This CDR3 contains 14 residues. V dropped 4 bases and J dropped 5 bases, with 14 bases sitting between them. The CDR3 DNA is TGTGCCAGCAGCCTTCCGGAACGGAGGTATGGCTACACCTTC. Residues: CASSLPERRYGYTF.

This chain joins TRBV5-4 and TRBJ2-5, with D perhaps TRBD1 (5 bases). The V and J ends lost 2 bases and 2 bases respectively, with 7 bases between them. The CDR3 spans 13 residues. The V gene's germline CDR1 is SGHNT and CDR2 YYREEE (reference sequence). The DNA of the CDR3 is TGTGCCAGCAGCTTAGGGGATCAAGAGACCCAGTACTTC. This encodes CASSLGDQETQYF.

The chain uses TRBV6-6 and TRBJ1-6; no firm D call. Germline V gives CDR1 MNHNY, CDR2 SVGAGI (reference sequence). The V end was cut by 2 bases, the J end by 4 bases, with 12 bases between. The CDR3 is made up of 16 amino acids. The CDR3 bases are TGTGCCAGCAGTTACCAGTCGGCGGGGTATAATTCACCCCTCCACTTT. Its translation is CASSYQSAGYNSPLHF.

The genes are TRBV7-3 and TRBJ2-1; the D gene is possibly TRBD1 (6 bases). Trimming cost V 5 bases and J 5 bases, with 19 bases left between them. Germline V gene sequence: CDR1 SGHTA, CDR2 FQGTGA. The CDR3 is 16 amino acids. The CDR3 nucleotides read TGTGCCAGCAGCCACCGGGGTGGTACAGGGCACAATGAGCAGTTCTTC. Translated, it gives CASSHRGGTGHNEQFF.

The chain is built from TRBV19 and TRBJ1-4; D gene ambiguous. V lost 3 bases and J lost 7, with 6 bases in between. The CDR3 is made up of 12 amino acids. Per germline, CDR1 LNHDA and CDR2 SQIVND (reference sequence). In DNA, the CDR3 is TGTGCCAGTAGTATGGTCAGTGAAAAACTGTTTTTT. Its translation: CASSMVSEKLFF. Combining the CDR3 with reference TRBV19 and TRBJ1-4 gives the whole variable domain DGGITQSPKYLFRKEGQNVTLSCEQNLNHDAMYWYRQDPGQGLRLIYYSQIVNDFQKGDIAEGYSVSREKKESFPLTVTSAQKNPTAFYLCASSMVSEKLFFGSGTQLSVL.

The V gene is TRBV19, the J gene TRBJ2-6, with 8 nucleotides matching TRBD1. Germline-derived CDR1 and CDR2 are LNHDA and SQIVND (reference sequence). J was trimmed by 10 bases and V by 1 base; bases with no gene match: 9. The CDR3 is 16 residues long. CDR3 sequence (DNA): TGTGCCAGTAGTATAGCCCTGTCCGGGACAGGAAACGTCCTGACTTTC. Protein: CASSIALSGTGNVLTF.

The rearrangement uses TRBV6-1 and TRBJ1-4; weak D call: TRBD1 (6 bases). Germline V CDR1 and CDR2: MNHNS, SASEGT. V shed 4 bases and J shed 1 base, with 19 bases lying between them. The CDR3 sequence is 18 residues long. CDR3 protein: CASSAQLGGEGTNEKLFF. CDR3 bases: TGTGCCAGCAGTGCTCAACTAGGGGGGGAAGGAACTAATGAAAAACTGTTTTTT.

This chain joins TRBV6-1 and TRBJ2-1; D is possibly TRBD2 (5 bases). The CDR3 covers 15 residues. V was trimmed by 8 bases and J by 4 bases, leaving 18 bases between them. CDR1 and CDR2 (germline): MNHNS, SASEGT. The CDR3 protein is CASGLQQEVYNEQFF. CDR3 nucleotides: TGTGCCAGCGGATTGCAGCAGGAGGTTTACAATGAGCAGTTCTTC.

The rearrangement uses TRBV2 and TRBJ2-7; TRBD1 agrees at 11 bases. Germline V gives CDR1 SNHLY, CDR2 FYNNEI. The CDR3 is made up of 12 amino acids. V was pared by 10 bases and J by 7 bases, with 6 bases of the junction left unmatched. CDR3 sequence reads: CATGQGVREQYF. CDR3 DNA: TGTGCCACGGGACAGGGGGTGCGTGAGCAGTACTTC.

V gene TRBV6-1 combines with J gene TRBJ1-2; D remains ambiguous. Per the germline V gene, CDR1 is MNHNS and CDR2 is SASEGT. The CDR3 loop spans 13 amino acids. V lost 5 bases and J 7 bases, leaving 14 bases between the germline ends. The CDR3 reads CASSQTRESGYTF. CDR3 bases: TGTGCCAGCAGTCAGACTAGGGAGAGTGGCTACACCTTC.

V is TRBV19 and J is TRBJ1-4; D ambiguous. Looked up from germline, CDR1 is LNHDA and CDR2 is SQIVND (reference sequence). The CDR3 runs 14 residues. V was clipped by 3 bases and J by 8 bases, with 13 bases between them. CDR3 nucleotide sequence: TGTGCCAGTAGTATCGGGTCCCAAAGGGAAAAACTGTTTTTT. Amino acids: CASSIGSQREKLFF.

This rearrangement joins TRBV7-2 to TRBJ1-1; the D gene is possibly TRBD1 (6 bases). Trimming cost V 3 bases and J 8 bases, with 13 bases left between them. The CDR3 totals 13 residues. Germline CDR1 and CDR2: SGHTA and FQGNSA. The CDR3 spells CASSLGTPPEAFF. DNA for the CDR3: TGTGCCAGCAGCTTGGGGACACCCCCCGAAGCTTTCTTT.